A few counts support the clone carrying this TCR beta chain. The antigen remains unidentified. The repertoire was sequenced with immunoSEQ multiplex PCR; TCRdb's copy has only in-frame clones and lacks some. In the table there are about 120,000 clones, just under 80% of which are singletons. The study treated chemo-refractory metastatic non-small-cell lung cancer patients with focal radiation plus ipilimumab CTLA-4 blockade. The sample is drawn from a study of radiotherapy plus CTLA-4 blockade in lung cancer. The wider study: Disease control was achieved by just over 30% of patients, and objective responses by 15% to 20%. Study conclusions and caveats: Subsequent to radiotherapy plus ipilimumab, tumor-derived TCR clones underwent expansion in blood. Interferon-beta and early blood T cell clone dynamics reportedly predicted response best.

From germline, CDR1 is SGHRS and CDR2 YFSETQ. This CDR3 contains 13 residues. The junction had 6 bases not matched to a gene; V was cut back by 4 bases and J by 7 bases. V is TRBV5-1 and J is TRBJ2-5; 8 nucleotides align to TRBD1. The sequence derives from a human donor with non-small cell lung cancer who had a partial response to radiotherapy plus ipilimumab. The sample was peripheral blood, taken from a patient treated with radiotherapy plus ipilimumab. CDR3 DNA sequence: TGCGCCAGCAGCGCAGGACAGGGTGCGACCCAGTACTTC. It encodes CASSAGQGATQYF.